One T cell receptor beta chain is described in this entry. The source of the sample is a study of memory CD4+ T cells and cytomegalovirus serostatus. Single viable CD3+CD4+CD8-CD45RO+ cells were sorted as the memory CD4+ T cells. This CDR3 has 14 amino acids. The germline V gene encodes CDR1 MDHEN and CDR2 SYDVKM. V lost 2 bases to trimming and J lost 3 bases, with 8 bases between them. Sequenced by immunoSEQ multiplex PCR; TCRdb stores in-frame clones only, minus some. The sample lists about 96,000 clones, about four fifths occurring once. This receptor was obtained from an adult in good health and CMV-seropositive. This chain links TRBV28 with TRBJ1-5; D gene uncertain. Sample: memory CD4+ T cells from blood. CDR3 amino acids: CASSLISLNQPQHF. The CDR3 coding sequence is TGTGCCAGCAGTTTAATCAGCCTCAATCAGCCCCAGCATTTT.